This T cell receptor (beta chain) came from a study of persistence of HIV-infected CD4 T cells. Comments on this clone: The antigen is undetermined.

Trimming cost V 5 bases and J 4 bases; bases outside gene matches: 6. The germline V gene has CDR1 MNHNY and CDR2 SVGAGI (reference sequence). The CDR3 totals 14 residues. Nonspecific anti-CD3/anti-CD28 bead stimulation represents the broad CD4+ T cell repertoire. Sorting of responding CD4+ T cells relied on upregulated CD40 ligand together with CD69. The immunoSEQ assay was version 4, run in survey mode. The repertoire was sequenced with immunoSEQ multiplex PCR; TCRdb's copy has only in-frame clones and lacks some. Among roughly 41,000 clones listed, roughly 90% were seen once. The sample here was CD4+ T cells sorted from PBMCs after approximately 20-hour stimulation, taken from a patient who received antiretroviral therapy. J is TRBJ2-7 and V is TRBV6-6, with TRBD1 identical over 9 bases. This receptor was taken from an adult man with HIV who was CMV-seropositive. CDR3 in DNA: TGTGCCAGCAGTCCCGGGACAGGGTCGTACGAGCAGTACTTC. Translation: CASSPGTGSYEQYF.